The next 6 T cell receptor beta chains were all read from a single sample in a study of blood T cells in healthy people across ages. Next came a second PCR, run for roughly 6 to 11 cycles, which used a sample-barcoded 5' primer along with a J-beta primer mix. TCRdb independently ran MiXCR on the 5' RACE reads; one entry per CDR3 protein. Here the sample spans about 1.4 million distinct CDR3 sequences, 59% being singletons. Sequencing was carried out using blood. The receptors here all came from a man aged 18 to 29 in good health.

This clonotype was counted at least ten times. The CDR3: CSVEGDGYEQYF. DNA of the CDR3: TGCAGCGTTGAAGGGGACGGATACGAGCAGTACTTC. The V call is TRBV29-1, the J call TRBJ2-7; the D gene could be TRBD1 or TRBD2 (5 bases each). The CDR3 is made up of 12 amino acids. From germline, CDR1 is SQVTM and CDR2 ANQGSEA. Trimming stripped 1 base from V and 4 bases from J, with 8 bases between.

The CDR3 here is CASRGDRGGTDTQYF. As DNA, the CDR3 is TGTGCCAGCAGGGGAGACAGGGGCGGCACAGATACGCAGTATTTT. The rearrangement links TRBV6-5 to TRBJ2-3, with 8 bases fitting TRBD1. This CDR3 contains 15 residues. Germline trimming cut 6 bases from V and 1 base from J; bases unmatched to any gene: 6. CDR1 is MNHEY and CDR2 is SVGAGI in the germline V gene.

This chain connects TRBV5-1 to TRBJ2-7; 9 bases line up with TRBD2. CDR1 and CDR2 (germline): SGHRS, YFSETQ. The length of the CDR3 is 18 residues. Trimming at V came to 4 bases and at J to 0 bases, leaving 14 bases not matched to a gene. The CDR3 coding sequence is TGCGCCAGCAGCCTAGGGACTAGCCTGGGCCCTAGCTCCTACGAGCAGTACTTC. As protein: CASSLGTSLGPSSYEQYF.

V is TRBV27 and J is TRBJ2-7; D is unclear. Trimming removed 1 base from V and 6 bases from J, with 19 bases in between. Germline V gene data show CDR1 as MNHEY and CDR2 as SMNVEV (reference sequence). The CDR3 extends over 16 amino acids. CDR3 nucleotides: TGTGCCAGCAGTTTATATCCAATAAATCAGCCTGGCGAGCAGTACTTC. This encodes CASSLYPINQPGEQYF.

This clonotype has a handful of counts. This sequence joins TRBV27 and TRBJ2-2, with D possibly matching TRBD2 (6 bases). Germline V gene lookup returns CDR1 MNHEY and CDR2 SMNVEV (reference sequence). The CDR3 runs 14 residues. With 5 bases removed from V and 6 bases from J, the gap between germline ends came to 13 bases. CDR3 amino acids: CASSPTSLPGELFF. As DNA, the CDR3 is TGTGCCAGCAGTCCGACTAGTCTACCCGGGGAGCTGTTTTTT.

This clonotype has a handful of counts. The chain joins TRBV19 to TRBJ2-1; tentatively, D is TRBD2 (6 bases). The germline CDR1 and CDR2 sequences are LNHDA and SQIVND (reference sequence). Trimming removed 5 bases at V and 7 bases at J, with 12 bases between. The CDR3 spans 13 residues. The CDR3 loop reads CASSDGLANEQFF. For the CDR3, the DNA is TGTGCCAGTAGTGACGGGCTAGCGAATGAGCAGTTCTTC.